Sequencing of this T cell receptor (beta chain) was carried out in a study of T cell responses to AZD1222 COVID-19 vaccine. A remark on this clone: Its target is unknown.

Study-level points and caveats: Two doses of AZD1222 preceded a rise in Spike-specific TCR breadth and depth.

Generated by immunoSEQ multiplex PCR, the TCRdb table keeps only in-frame clones and is missing some. In the table there are over 95,000 clones, approximately 88% of which are singletons. V lost 0 bases and J lost 10, with 8 bases in between. Germline V CDR1 and CDR2: SGDLS, YYNGEE. This CDR3 has 12 amino acids. The sequence derives from an adult who received the AZD1222 COVID-19 vaccine. The rearrangement uses TRBV9 and TRBJ1-5, with a weak D call TRBD1 (6 bases). Sequencing used peripheral blood, obtained 28 days after the second AZD1222 dose. The CDR3 protein is CASSVEGGPQHF. The CDR3 nucleotides read TGTGCCAGCAGCGTAGAGGGGGGCCCCCAGCATTTT.